This entry lists 30 T cell receptor beta chains sequenced from one sample in a study of T-cell memory formation after mild COVID-19. Via MiXCR, TCRdb re-called the 5' RACE reads, giving one row per CDR3 protein. The sample consists of roughly 80,000 distinct CDR3 sequences, nearly 25% of them appearing once. The sample taken for sequencing was PBMCs or a T cell subset sorted from them (not recorded which). Receptors were obtained from a man between 18 and 29 years old who had mild COVID-19 (a few samples of this study predate the infection). Cell type and time point are not known.

The rearrangement uses TRBV7-9 and TRBJ1-2; D is perhaps TRBD1 (5 bases). Germline lookup yields CDR1 SEHNR and CDR2 FQNEAQ (reference sequence). The CDR3 loop spans 14 amino acids. Trimming cost V 5 bases and J 6 bases, with 16 bases left between them. The CDR3 bases are TGTGCCAGCAGCCCTTCGGGGGAGCAGGATGGCTACACCTTC. This codes for CASSPSGEQDGYTF.

J is TRBJ2-7 and V is TRBV24-1; either TRBD1 or TRBD2 may supply D (6 bases each). CDR1 and CDR2 (germline): KGHDR, SFDVKD. V shed 2 bases and J shed 1 base, with 11 bases lying between them. This CDR3 comprises 15 residues. CDR3 protein: CATSDSTGRSYEQYF. CDR3 coding DNA: TGTGCCACCAGTGATTCCACAGGGAGGTCCTACGAGCAGTACTTC.

This clonotype showed up many times. V and J are TRBV6-7 and TRBJ2-3, with a weak D call TRBD2 (5 bases). TRBV6-7 carries the ORF label, with uncertain function. Trimming removed 6 bases at V and 0 bases at J, with 16 bases between. The CDR3 runs to 16 residues. The CDR3 sequence: CASSYRTPRSTDTQYF. The DNA for the CDR3 is TGTGCCAGCAGCTATAGGACTCCGAGGAGCACAGATACGCAGTATTTT.

J is TRBJ1-2 and V is TRBV6-5, with no clear D. Between the trimmed V and J ends, which lost 3 bases and 3 bases, there was a span of 8 bases. The CDR3 is made up of 13 amino acids. CDR1 is MNHEY and CDR2 is SVGAGI in the germline V gene. CDR3 coding DNA: TGTGCCAGCAGTTATGGGAGTCACTATGGCTACACCTTC. The encoded protein is CASSYGSHYGYTF.

The chain is built from TRBV12-3 or TRBV12-4 and TRBJ2-1; no firm D call. V lost 7 bases, J lost 5 bases, and 6 bases lay in between. There are 11 residues in the CDR3. Here the CDR3 DNA reads TGTGCCAGCAAGCAGAACAATGAGCAGTTCTTC. Protein product: CASKQNNEQFF.

This rearrangement joins TRBV6-1 to TRBJ2-7; either TRBD1 or TRBD2 may fit D (6 bases each). Looked up from germline, CDR1 is MNHNS and CDR2 is SASEGT. The CDR3 runs 14 residues. The germline V and J ends were trimmed by 10 bases and 4 bases, with 20 bases remaining between them. This CDR3 reads CAISEPGAVYEQYV. CDR3 sequence (DNA): TGTGCCATCTCCGAACCGGGGGCAGTGTACGAGCAGTACGTC.

The chain links TRBV25-1 to TRBJ2-3, with 7 nucleotides matching TRBD1. This CDR3 is 14 amino acids long. The V gene end was trimmed by 4 bases and the J gene end by 7 bases; junction bases not matched to a gene: 8. Germline CDR1 reads MGHDK; CDR2 reads SYGVNS. CDR3 nucleotide sequence: TGTGCCAGCAGTGGGACCTTGGGACAGTATACGCAGTATTTT. Protein product: CASSGTLGQYTQYF.

The chain has TRBV7-9 and TRBJ2-2, with 10 bases lining up with TRBD1. The CDR3 has 18 amino acids. From germline, CDR1 is SEHNR and CDR2 FQNEAQ (reference sequence). The ends lost 5 bases at V and 2 bases at J; junction bases unmatched: 11. CDR3 in amino acids: CASSPASGTGVNTGELFF. The CDR3 coding sequence is TGTGCCAGCAGCCCCGCGTCCGGGACAGGGGTAAACACCGGGGAGCTGTTTTTT.

The sample holds a few counts of this clonotype. CDR3 bases: TGTGCCAGCAGCTCCAAAGGAGGGGCATACACTGAAGCTTTCTTT. Translation gives CASSSKGGAYTEAFF. The chain joins TRBV7-3 to TRBJ1-1; maybe TRBD1 (5 bases). Trimming removed 4 bases at V and 3 bases at J, with 15 bases between. The CDR3 totals 15 residues. Germline V gene data show CDR1 as SGHTA and CDR2 as FQGTGA.

The sample holds a few counts of this clonotype. The rearrangement joins TRBV28 to TRBJ1-2; D is perhaps TRBD1 (6 bases). Germline assignment: CDR1 MDHEN and CDR2 SYDVKM. Trimming removed 4 bases from V and 7 bases from J, with 13 bases in between. The CDR3 extends over 13 amino acids. CDR3 DNA: TGTGCCAGCAGTTCCTCAAGGGGGACTGGCTACACCTTC. This sequence encodes CASSSSRGTGYTF.

This clonotype was detected only a few times. V usage is TRBV24-1 and J usage is TRBJ2-7, with D maybe TRBD1 (5 bases). The CDR3 contains 16 residues. The ends were cut back, 1 base at V and 3 bases at J, with 15 bases in the middle. Germline V gene data show CDR1 as KGHDR and CDR2 as SFDVKD. This CDR3 is CATSDLDRQKNYEQYF. The CDR3 bases are TGTGCCACCAGTGATTTAGACCGACAGAAGAACTACGAGCAGTACTTC.

This clonotype was counted between two and nine times. This chain joins TRBV5-5 and TRBJ1-1, with unresolved D. From germline, CDR1 is SGHKS and CDR2 YYEKEE (reference sequence). The germline V and J ends were trimmed by 4 bases and 7 bases, with 14 bases remaining between them. The CDR3 extends over 13 amino acids. The CDR3, as DNA: TGTGCCAGCAGCGGAGGGATTTTGGTTGAAGCTTTCTTT. Translation: CASSGGILVEAFF.

CDR3 loop: CATSRDAGAYEQYV. The DNA of the CDR3 is TGTGCCACCAGCAGAGATGCGGGAGCCTACGAGCAGTACGTC. The V gene is TRBV15, the J gene TRBJ2-7; 7 bases map to TRBD2. This CDR3 is built from 14 residues. Germline V gives CDR1 LNHNV, CDR2 YYDKDF (reference sequence). J lost 2 bases, V lost 0 bases, and 1 base had no gene match.

This clonotype showed up just a few times. J is TRBJ1-2 and V is TRBV4-2; maybe TRBD1 (6 bases). Trimming took 1 base from V and 0 from J, leaving 9 bases between them. The CDR3 length is 15 residues. Germline V gives CDR1 LGHNA, CDR2 YNFKEQ. The CDR3 DNA reads as TGTGCCAGCAGCCAAGGACAGGCAGCTAACTATGGCTACACCTTC. Its translation: CASSQGQAANYGYTF.

This clonotype was detected a few times. CDR3 sequence reads: CASTDIEISSGNTIYF. Here the CDR3 DNA reads TGTGCCAGCACCGACATAGAGATCAGCTCTGGAAACACCATATATTTT. The chain employs TRBV11-2 and TRBJ1-3; D gene unclear. Trimming took off 7 bases at V and 0 bases at J, with 16 bases between the two ends. Germline CDR1 is SGHAT and CDR2 is FQNNGV. The CDR3 spans 16 residues.

The sample holds one count of this clonotype. The chain combines TRBV6-5 with TRBJ2-2; possibly TRBD1 or TRBD2 for D (5 bases each). The CDR3 consists of 13 residues. Trimming took 6 bases from V and 7 from J, leaving 12 bases between them. From germline, CDR1 is MNHEY and CDR2 SVGAGI. CDR3 in DNA: TGTGCCAGCAGGGGACCTTCTGGCGGGGAGCTGTTTTTT. It encodes CASRGPSGGELFF.

On this clonotype itself: One junction end disagrees with the germline gene, perhaps due to a read error. The chain couples TRBV7-9 to TRBJ1-2; D is uncertain. The V gene's germline CDR1 is SEHNR and CDR2 FQNEAQ (reference sequence). This CDR3 is 15 amino acids long. The CDR3 DNA is TGTGCCGGCAGCTTAGTCAGGCAGTTGGCCTATGGCTACACCTTC. Its protein is CAGSLVRQLAYGYTF.

V usage is TRBV20-1 and J usage is TRBJ2-7; D possibly corresponds to TRBD1 (5 bases). V was pared by 3 bases and J by 0 bases, with 12 bases between. The germline CDR1 and CDR2 sequences are DFQATT and SNEGSKA (reference sequence). The CDR3 is made up of 14 amino acids. CDR3 protein: CSARRLQGSYEQYF. CDR3 nucleotides: TGCAGTGCTAGGCGACTTCAGGGCTCCTACGAGCAGTACTTC.

This clonotype has a handful of counts. This chain uses TRBV7-9 with TRBJ1-2; TRBD1 might be the D (5 bases). The CDR3 length is 12 residues. V lost 6 bases to trimming and J lost 2 bases, with 7 bases between them. The germline V gene has CDR1 SEHNR and CDR2 FQNEAQ (reference sequence). In DNA, the CDR3 is TGTGCCAGCAGTGGGGCAAACTATGGCTACACCTTC. Amino acid sequence: CASSGANYGYTF.

This clonotype came up a few times. The chain links TRBV10-3 to TRBJ2-1, with TRBD1 identical over 9 bases. CDR1 and CDR2 (germline): ENHRY, SYGVKD. The CDR3 has 14 amino acids. The J segment lost 7 bases and the V segment lost 7 bases, leaving 8 bases of the junction unmatched. CDR3 in amino acids: CAINAGTGPNEQFF. The CDR3 DNA reads as TGTGCCATCAACGCCGGGACAGGGCCGAATGAGCAGTTCTTC.

This sequence joins TRBV20-1 and TRBJ2-1; D call uncertain. The germline V and J ends were trimmed by 4 bases and 5 bases, with 12 bases remaining between them. This CDR3 has 13 amino acids. Germline values: CDR1 DFQATT, CDR2 SNEGSKA (reference sequence). The CDR3 region has the DNA TGCAGTGCTAAACTTGCCACTAACAATGAGCAGTTCTTC. This sequence encodes CSAKLATNNEQFF.

This clonotype showed up just a few times. The CDR3 sequence: CASSSNPGTGGPSGYTF. The CDR3 DNA follows: TGTGCCAGCAGCTCTAACCCCGGGACAGGGGGCCCCAGTGGCTACACCTTC. The rearrangement joins TRBV7-9 to TRBJ1-2, with TRBD1 matching over 12 bases. This CDR3 region has 17 residues. Looked up from germline, CDR1 is SEHNR and CDR2 is FQNEAQ (reference sequence). V lost 4 bases and J lost 7; bases outside the gene matches: 13.

This rearrangement joins TRBV6-2 or TRBV6-3 to TRBJ2-4; 8 positions agree with TRBD1. The J segment lost 9 bases and the V segment lost 4 bases, leaving 8 bases of the junction unmatched. Germline values: CDR1 MNHEY, CDR2 SVGEGT. This CDR3 has 14 amino acids. The CDR3 DNA sequence: TGTGCCAGCAGTTGGCAAGGACAGGGTGGCATTCAGTACTTC. This sequence encodes CASSWQGQGGIQYF.

The chain links TRBV4-3 to TRBJ1-5, with a weak D call TRBD1 (5 bases). Germline CDR1 reads LGHNA; CDR2 reads YSLEER. This CDR3 comprises 16 residues. V was cut by 0 bases and J by 3 bases, with 12 bases left in between. CDR3 nucleotide sequence: TGCGCCAGCAGCCAAGATCCCGCCAGGGACAATCAGCCCCAGCATTTT. This codes for CASSQDPARDNQPQHF.

In its sample, this clonotype was seen a few times. The V call is TRBV5-1, the J call TRBJ2-7, with 7 positions matching TRBD1. The CDR3 is 15 residues long. V lost 3 bases to trimming and J lost 0 bases; unmatched junction nucleotides: 6. Per the germline V gene, CDR1 is SGHRS and CDR2 is YFSETQ. CDR3 in amino acids: CASSSGGIGSYEQYF. As DNA, the CDR3 is TGCGCCAGCAGCTCAGGGGGAATCGGCTCCTACGAGCAGTACTTC.

There are a few counts of this clonotype. This rearrangement joins TRBV24-1 to TRBJ1-1; 8 bases are a match to TRBD1. Trimming removed 5 bases from V and 2 bases from J; junction bases left unmatched: 6. CDR1 and CDR2 from the germline V gene are KGHDR and SFDVKD. The CDR3 is made up of 15 amino acids. CDR3 nucleotides: TGTGCCACCAGTGCCGGGGACAGGTTAAACACTGAAGCTTTCTTT. The encoded protein is CATSAGDRLNTEAFF.

The sample holds a few counts of this clonotype. This chain joins TRBV29-1 and TRBJ2-4, with D unresolved. Per the germline V gene, CDR1 is SQVTM and CDR2 is ANQGSEA. Trimming removed 7 bases from V and 6 bases from J, with 10 bases in between. The length of the CDR3 is 11 residues. In DNA, the CDR3 is TGCAGCGCCACCACGGGAAACATTCAGTACTTC. Its protein product is CSATTGNIQYF. The full variable domain, rest sourced from reference TRBV29-1 and TRBJ2-4, is SAVISQKPSRDICQRGTSLTIQCQVDSQVTMMFWYRQQPGQSLTLIATANQGSEATYESGFVIDKFPISRPNLTFSTLTVSNMSPEDSSIYLCSATTGNIQYFGAGTRLSVL.

This rearrangement joins TRBV20-1 to TRBJ1-2; the D is unclear. Germline assignment: CDR1 DFQATT and CDR2 SNEGSKA (reference sequence). The CDR3 covers 14 residues. V was shortened by 1 base and J by 0 bases, with 9 bases between the two germline ends. DNA for the CDR3: TGCAGTGCTAGAGTCGACGGCCCTAACTATGGCTACACCTTC. Translated: CSARVDGPNYGYTF.

The chain uses TRBV4-1 and TRBJ2-7; D may match TRBD1 or TRBD2 (5 bases each). Germline-derived CDR1 and CDR2 are MGHRA and YSYEKL. The CDR3 is made up of 14 amino acids. Between the trimmed V and J ends, which lost 1 base and 6 bases, there was a span of 13 bases. The CDR3 sequence is CASSQVLRGSEQYF. Written as DNA, the CDR3 is TGCGCCAGCAGCCAAGTTTTGAGGGGATCCGAGCAGTACTTC.

The rearrangement joins TRBV29-1 to TRBJ2-2; D gene unclear. Germline V CDR1 and CDR2: SQVTM, ANQGSEA. The CDR3 length is 15 residues. Trimming shortened V by 1 base and J by 3 bases, and 12 bases separated the two germline ends. The CDR3 DNA reads TGCAGCGTTGAAGGTAGGAAGATGGACACCGGGGAGCTGTTTTTT. Amino acids: CSVEGRKMDTGELFF.